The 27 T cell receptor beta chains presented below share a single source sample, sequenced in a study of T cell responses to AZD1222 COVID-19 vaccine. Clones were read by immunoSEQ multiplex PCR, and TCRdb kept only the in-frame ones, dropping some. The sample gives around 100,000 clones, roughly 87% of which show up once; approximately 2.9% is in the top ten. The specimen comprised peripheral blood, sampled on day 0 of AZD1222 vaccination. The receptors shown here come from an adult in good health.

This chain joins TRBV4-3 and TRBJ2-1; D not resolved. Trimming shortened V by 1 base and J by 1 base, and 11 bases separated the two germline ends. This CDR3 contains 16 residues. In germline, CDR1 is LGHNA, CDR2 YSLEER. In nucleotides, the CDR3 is TGCGCCAGCAGCCAAGTGGGCCAGTTGTCCTACAATGAGCAGTTCTTC. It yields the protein CASSQVGQLSYNEQFF.

The CDR3 sequence is CASSFGLAGGPQETQYF. The CDR3 DNA is TGTGCCAGCAGCTTTGGCCTAGCGGGAGGCCCTCAAGAGACCCAGTACTTC. V and J are TRBV7-9 and TRBJ2-5, with 11 positions matching TRBD2. The trim removed 3 bases at V and 2 bases at J, leaving 8 bases unmatched. The germline V gene has CDR1 SEHNR and CDR2 FQNEAQ (reference sequence). This CDR3 has 17 amino acids. The variable domain in full, with the rest retrieved from reference TRBV7-9 and TRBJ2-5, is DTGVSQNPRHKITKRGQNVTFRCDPISEHNRLYWYRQTLGQGPEFLTYFQNEAQLEKSRLLSDRFSAERPKGSFSTLEIQRTEQGDSAMYLCASSFGLAGGPQETQYFGPGTRLLVL.

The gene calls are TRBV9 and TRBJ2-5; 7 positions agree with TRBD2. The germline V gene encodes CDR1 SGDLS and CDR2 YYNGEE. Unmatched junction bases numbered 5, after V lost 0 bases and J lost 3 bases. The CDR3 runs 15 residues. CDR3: CASSVGGGDEETQYF. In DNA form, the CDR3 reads TGTGCCAGCAGCGTAGGGGGAGGGGACGAAGAGACCCAGTACTTC. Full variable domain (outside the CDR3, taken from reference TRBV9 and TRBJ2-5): DSGVTQTPKHLITATGQRVTLRCSPRSGDLSVYWYQQSLDQGLQFLIQYYNGEERAKGNILERFSAQQFPDLHSELNLSSLELGDSALYFCASSVGGGDEETQYFGPGTRLLVL.

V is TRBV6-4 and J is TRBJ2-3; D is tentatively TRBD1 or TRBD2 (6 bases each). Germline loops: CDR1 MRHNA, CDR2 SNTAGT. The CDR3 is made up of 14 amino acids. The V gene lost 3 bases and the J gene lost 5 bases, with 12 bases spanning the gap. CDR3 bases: TGTGCCAGCAGTGAGGGGGGCGTACTAGATACGCAGTATTTT. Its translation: CASSEGGVLDTQYF.

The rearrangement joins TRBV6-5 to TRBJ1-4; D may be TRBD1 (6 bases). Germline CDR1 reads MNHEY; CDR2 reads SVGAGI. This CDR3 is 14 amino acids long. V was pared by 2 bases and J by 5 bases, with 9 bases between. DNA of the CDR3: TGTGCCAGCAGTTACGGGACAAGAAATGAAAAACTGTTTTTT. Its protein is CASSYGTRNEKLFF.

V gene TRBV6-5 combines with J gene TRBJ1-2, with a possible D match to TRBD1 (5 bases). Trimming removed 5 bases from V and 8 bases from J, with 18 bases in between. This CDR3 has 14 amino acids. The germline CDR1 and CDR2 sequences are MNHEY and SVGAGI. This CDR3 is CASSPDNPGKGYTF. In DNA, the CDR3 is TGTGCCAGCAGTCCGGACAACCCGGGGAAGGGCTACACCTTC.

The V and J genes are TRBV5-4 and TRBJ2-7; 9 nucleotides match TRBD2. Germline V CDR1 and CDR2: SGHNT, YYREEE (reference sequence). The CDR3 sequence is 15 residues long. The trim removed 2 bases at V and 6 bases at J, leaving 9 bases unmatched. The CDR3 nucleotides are TGTGCCAGCAGCTTAGCGGGGGGACCTCCTGTCGAGCAGTACTTC. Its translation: CASSLAGGPPVEQYF.

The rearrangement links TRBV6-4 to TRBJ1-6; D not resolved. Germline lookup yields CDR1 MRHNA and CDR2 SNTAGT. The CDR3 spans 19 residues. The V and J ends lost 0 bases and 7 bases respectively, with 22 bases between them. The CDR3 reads CASSDSKVGRGSMNSPLHF. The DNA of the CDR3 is TGTGCCAGCAGTGACTCGAAGGTCGGCCGAGGAAGCATGAATTCACCCCTCCACTTT.

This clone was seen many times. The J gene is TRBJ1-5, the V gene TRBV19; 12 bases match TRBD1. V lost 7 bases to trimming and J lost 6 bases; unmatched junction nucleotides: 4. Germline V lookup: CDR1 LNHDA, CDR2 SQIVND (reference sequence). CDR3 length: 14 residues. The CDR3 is CASTGTGGPQPQHF. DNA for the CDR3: TGTGCCAGTACAGGGACAGGGGGCCCTCAGCCCCAGCATTTT. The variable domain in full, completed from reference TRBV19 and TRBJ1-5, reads DGGITQSPKYLFRKEGQNVTLSCEQNLNHDAMYWYRQDPGQGLRLIYYSQIVNDFQKGDIAEGYSVSREKKESFPLTVTSAQKNPTAFYLCASTGTGGPQPQHFGDGTRLSIL.

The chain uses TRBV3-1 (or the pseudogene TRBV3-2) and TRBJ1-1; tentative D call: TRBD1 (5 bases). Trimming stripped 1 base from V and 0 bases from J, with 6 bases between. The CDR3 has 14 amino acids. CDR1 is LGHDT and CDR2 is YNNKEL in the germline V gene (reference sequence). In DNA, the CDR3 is TGTGCCAGCAGCCAAGGACAGATGAACACTGAAGCTTTCTTT. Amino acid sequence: CASSQGQMNTEAFF.

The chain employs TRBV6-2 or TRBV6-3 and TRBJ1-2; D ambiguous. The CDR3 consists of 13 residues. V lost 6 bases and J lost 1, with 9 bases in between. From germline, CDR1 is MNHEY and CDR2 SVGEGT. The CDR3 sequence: CASSRRNNYGYTF. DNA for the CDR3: TGTGCCAGCAGCAGACGGAATAACTATGGCTACACCTTC.

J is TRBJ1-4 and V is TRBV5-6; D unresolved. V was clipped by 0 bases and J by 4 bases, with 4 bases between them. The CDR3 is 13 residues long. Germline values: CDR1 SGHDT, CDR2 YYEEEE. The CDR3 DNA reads TGTGCCAGCAGCTTGGGCGGTAATGAAAAACTGTTTTTT. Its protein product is CASSLGGNEKLFF.

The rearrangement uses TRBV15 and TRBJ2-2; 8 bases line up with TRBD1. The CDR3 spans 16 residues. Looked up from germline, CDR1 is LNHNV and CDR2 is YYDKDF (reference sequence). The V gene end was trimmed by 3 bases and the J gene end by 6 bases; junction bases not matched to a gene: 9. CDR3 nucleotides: TGTGCCACCAGCAGGGATCAGGGGGCGCGACCCGGGGAGCTGTTTTTT. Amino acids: CATSRDQGARPGELFF.

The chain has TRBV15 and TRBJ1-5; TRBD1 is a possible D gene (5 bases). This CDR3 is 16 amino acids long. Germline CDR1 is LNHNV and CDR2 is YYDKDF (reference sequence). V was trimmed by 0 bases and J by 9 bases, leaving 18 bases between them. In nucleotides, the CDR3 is TGTGCCACCAGCAGAGATGCGGGACGACGTGTGGGGCCCCAGCATTTT. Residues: CATSRDAGRRVGPQHF.

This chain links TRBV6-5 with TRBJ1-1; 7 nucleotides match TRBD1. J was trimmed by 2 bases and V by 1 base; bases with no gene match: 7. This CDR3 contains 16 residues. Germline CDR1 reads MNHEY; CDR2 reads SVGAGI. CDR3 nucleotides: TGTGCCAGCAGTTACTTTACCCAGGGGGGAAACACTGAAGCTTTCTTT. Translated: CASSYFTQGGNTEAFF.

For the CDR3, the DNA is TGTGCCAGTAGTATGGTTAGCGGGGGCCTCTACAATGAGCAGTTCTTC. Residues: CASSMVSGGLYNEQFF. The genes are TRBV19 and TRBJ2-1; 9 bases agree with TRBD2. Trimming took 3 bases from V and 3 from J; bases not matched to a gene: 6. Germline CDR1 LNHDA, CDR2 SQIVND (reference sequence). The CDR3 extends over 16 amino acids.

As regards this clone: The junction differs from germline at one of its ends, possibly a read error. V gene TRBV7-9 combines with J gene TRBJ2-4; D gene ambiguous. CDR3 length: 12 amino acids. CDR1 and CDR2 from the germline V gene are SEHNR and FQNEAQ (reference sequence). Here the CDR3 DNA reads TGTACCAGCAGCCGACCGGGTAACATTCAGTACTTC. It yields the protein CTSSRPGNIQYF.

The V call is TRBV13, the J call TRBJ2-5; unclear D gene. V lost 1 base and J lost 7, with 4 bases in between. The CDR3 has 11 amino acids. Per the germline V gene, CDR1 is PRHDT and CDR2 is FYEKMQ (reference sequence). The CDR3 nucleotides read TGTGCCAGCAGCTTAGAGGGGACCCAGTACTTC. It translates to CASSLEGTQYF.

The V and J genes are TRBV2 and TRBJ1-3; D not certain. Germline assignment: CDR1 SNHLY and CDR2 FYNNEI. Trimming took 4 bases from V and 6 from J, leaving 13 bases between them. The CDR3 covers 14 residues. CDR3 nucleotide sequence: TGTGCCAGCAGTGCACGGGGTACGAAAAACACCATATATTTT. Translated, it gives CASSARGTKNTIYF.

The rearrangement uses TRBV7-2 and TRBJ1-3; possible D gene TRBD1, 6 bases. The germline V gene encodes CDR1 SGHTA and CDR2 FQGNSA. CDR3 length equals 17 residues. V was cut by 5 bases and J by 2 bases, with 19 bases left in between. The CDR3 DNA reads TGTGCCAGCAGCCCAAACGGGCCGGGGGCAGCTGGAAACACCATATATTTT. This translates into CASSPNGPGAAGNTIYF.

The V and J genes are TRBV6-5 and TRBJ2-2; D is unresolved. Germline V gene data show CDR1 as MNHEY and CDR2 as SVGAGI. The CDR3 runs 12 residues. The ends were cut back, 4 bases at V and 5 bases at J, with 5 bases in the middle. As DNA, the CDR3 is TGTGCCAGCAGTTTAAGTACCGGGGAGCTGTTTTTT. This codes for CASSLSTGELFF.

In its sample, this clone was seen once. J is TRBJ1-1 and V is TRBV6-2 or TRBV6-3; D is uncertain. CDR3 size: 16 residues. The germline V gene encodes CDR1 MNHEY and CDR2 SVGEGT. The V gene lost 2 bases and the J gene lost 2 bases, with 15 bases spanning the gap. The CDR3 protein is CASSYPHQGGNTEAFF. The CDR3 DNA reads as TGTGCCAGCAGTTACCCCCACCAAGGCGGTAACACTGAAGCTTTCTTT.

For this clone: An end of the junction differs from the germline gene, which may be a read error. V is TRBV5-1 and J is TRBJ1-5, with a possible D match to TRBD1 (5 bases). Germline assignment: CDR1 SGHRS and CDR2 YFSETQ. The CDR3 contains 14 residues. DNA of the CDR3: TGTGCCAGCAGCTTGGCGGGGGGCAATCAGCCCCAGCATTTT. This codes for CASSLAGGNQPQHF.

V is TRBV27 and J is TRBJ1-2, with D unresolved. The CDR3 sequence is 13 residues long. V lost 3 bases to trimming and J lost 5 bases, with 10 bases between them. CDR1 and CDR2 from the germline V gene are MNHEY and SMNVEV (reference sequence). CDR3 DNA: TGTGCCAGCAGTTTCGACCCGAGGTATGGCTACACCTTC. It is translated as CASSFDPRYGYTF.

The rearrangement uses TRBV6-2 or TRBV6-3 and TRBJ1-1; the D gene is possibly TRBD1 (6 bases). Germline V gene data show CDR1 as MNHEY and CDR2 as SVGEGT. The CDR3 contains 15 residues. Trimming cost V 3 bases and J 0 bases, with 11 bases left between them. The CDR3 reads CASSYGQGLNTEAFF. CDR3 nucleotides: TGTGCCAGCAGTTATGGGCAGGGGTTGAACACTGAAGCTTTCTTT.

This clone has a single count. The CDR3 here is CASSQGHQLLTQYF. The CDR3 DNA reads TGTGCCAGCAGCCAGGGACACCAATTGCTGACCCAGTACTTC. The chain has TRBV7-2 and TRBJ2-5; tentatively, D is TRBD1 (6 bases). Germline V CDR1 and CDR2: SGHTA, FQGNSA. The ends were cut back, 5 bases at V and 7 bases at J, with 17 bases in the middle. CDR3 size: 14 residues.

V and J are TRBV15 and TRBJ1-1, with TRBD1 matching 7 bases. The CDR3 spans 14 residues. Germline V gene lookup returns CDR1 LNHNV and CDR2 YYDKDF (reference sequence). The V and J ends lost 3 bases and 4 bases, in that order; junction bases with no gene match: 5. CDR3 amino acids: CATSSIAGGTEAFF. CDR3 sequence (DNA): TGTGCCACCAGCAGTATCGCAGGGGGCACTGAAGCTTTCTTT.